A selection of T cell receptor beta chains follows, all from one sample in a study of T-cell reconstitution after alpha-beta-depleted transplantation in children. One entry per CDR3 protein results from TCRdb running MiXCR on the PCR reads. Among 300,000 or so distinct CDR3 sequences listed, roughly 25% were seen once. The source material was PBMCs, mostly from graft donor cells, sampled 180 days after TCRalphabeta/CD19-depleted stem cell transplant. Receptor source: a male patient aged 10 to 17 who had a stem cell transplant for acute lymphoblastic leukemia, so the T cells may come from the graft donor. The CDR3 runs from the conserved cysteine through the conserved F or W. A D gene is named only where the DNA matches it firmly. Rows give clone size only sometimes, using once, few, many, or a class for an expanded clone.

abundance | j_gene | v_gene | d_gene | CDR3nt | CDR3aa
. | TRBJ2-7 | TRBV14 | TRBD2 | TGTGCCAGCAGCCAAGCACCGGGACTAGCGGTGTACGAGCAGTACTTC | CASSQAPGLAVYEQYF
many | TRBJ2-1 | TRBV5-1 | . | TGCGCCAGCAGCTTGGCCGCACAGGGATCCTACAATGAGCAGTTCTTC | CASSLAAQGSYNEQFF
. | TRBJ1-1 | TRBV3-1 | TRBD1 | TGTGCCAGCAGCCAATCCGGGACAGGGTTTCGATGTGAAGCTTTCTTT | CASSQSGTGFRCEAFF
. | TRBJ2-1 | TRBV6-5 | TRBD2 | TGTGCCAGCAGTTACCAAGCGGGGCCTTACAATGAGCAGTTCTTC | CASSYQAGPYNEQFF
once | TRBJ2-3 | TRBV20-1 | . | TGCAGTGCACTAGATGGGGCAGGGAACACAGATACGCAGTATTTT | CSALDGAGNTDTQYF
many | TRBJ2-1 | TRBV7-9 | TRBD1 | TGTGCCAGCAGCTTAGGGGGACAGGGGGCGAATGAGCAGTTCTTC | CASSLGGQGANEQFF
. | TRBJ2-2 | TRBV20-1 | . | TGCAGTGCTAGGCGGGCTTACAACACCGGGGAGCTGTTTTTT | CSARRAYNTGELFF
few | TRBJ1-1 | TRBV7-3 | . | TGTGCCAGCAGCTTTATGGGGGGAGACACTGAAGCTTTCTTT | CASSFMGGDTEAFF
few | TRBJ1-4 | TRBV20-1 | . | TGCAGTGCTAGAACAGACATTGCAACTAATGAAAAACTGTTTTTT | CSARTDIATNEKLFF
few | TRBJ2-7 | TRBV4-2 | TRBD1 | TGTGCCAGCAGCCCACCGGGACAGAGGTTCTACGAGCAGTACTTC | CASSPPGQRFYEQYF
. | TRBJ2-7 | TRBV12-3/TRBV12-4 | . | TGTGCCAGCAGTAGAGCCGAGTGGCCCTTTAACGAGCAGTACTTC | CASSRAEWPFNEQYF
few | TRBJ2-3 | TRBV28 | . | TGTGCCAGCAGCAATCCGGGACGGGGGTTTAGCACAGATACGCAGTATTTT | CASSNPGRGFSTDTQYF
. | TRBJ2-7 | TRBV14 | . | TGTGCCAGCAGCCAAGGTGGAGGGCTCGGGCAGTACTTC | CASSQGGGLGQYF
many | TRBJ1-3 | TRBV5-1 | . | TGCGCCAGCAGCTTGGGAGGGGGCTCTGGAAACACCATATATTTT | CASSLGGGSGNTIYF
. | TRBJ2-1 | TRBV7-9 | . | TGTGCCAGCATCGACACTCTCTACAAGGAGCAGTTCTTC | CASIDTLYKEQFF
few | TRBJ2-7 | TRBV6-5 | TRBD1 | TGTGCCAGCAGTTACGTGGGACAGGGGCCCTCCTACGAGCAGTACTTC | CASSYVGQGPSYEQYF
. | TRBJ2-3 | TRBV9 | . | TGTGCCAGCAGCGTAGTAGGGGAAGGGTCAGATACGCAGTATTTT | CASSVVGEGSDTQYF
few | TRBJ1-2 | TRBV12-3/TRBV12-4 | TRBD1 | TGTGCCAGCAGTCTTGGCCCCCACAGGGGGCATTTTACCTTC | CASSLGPHRGHFTF
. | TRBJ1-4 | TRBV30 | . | TGTGCCTGGAGTGTACGAGGGGCCCCTAATGAAAAACTGTTTTTT | CAWSVRGAPNEKLFF
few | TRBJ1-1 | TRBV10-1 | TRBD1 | TGCGCCAGCAGTGAGTACGGGACAGGGGCTTCGAACACTGAAGCTTTCTTT | CASSEYGTGASNTEAFF
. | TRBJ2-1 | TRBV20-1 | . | TGCAGTGCTAGACCCCCAGGGGCCCAGGGCAATGAGCAGTTCTTC | CSARPPGAQGNEQFF
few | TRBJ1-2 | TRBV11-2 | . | TGTGCCAGCAGCTCAGATCGGGATGGTGGCTACACCTTC | CASSSDRDGGYTF
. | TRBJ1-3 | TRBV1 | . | TGCACCAGCAGCGGAGGAGGGGGTGAAACCAGAAACACCATATATTTT | CTSSGGGGETRNTIYF
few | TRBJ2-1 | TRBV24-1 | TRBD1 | TGTGCCACCAGTGATTTGGGGACAGGGGCCCATGAGCAGTTCTTC | CATSDLGTGAHEQFF
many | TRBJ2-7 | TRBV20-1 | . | TGCAGTGCTACCGGGCCGGACGAGCAGTACTTC | CSATGPDEQYF
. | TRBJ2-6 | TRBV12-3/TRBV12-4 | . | TGTGCCAGCAGTCTCTCGGATAGGACCTGGGCTGGGGCCAACGTCCTGACTTTC | CASSLSDRTWAGANVLTF
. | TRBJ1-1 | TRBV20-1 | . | TGCAGTGCTAGGGTACGGTCTTGGGTGAACACTGAAGCTTTCTTT | CSARVRSWVNTEAFF
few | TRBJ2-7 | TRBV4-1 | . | TGCGCCAGCAGCCAATTTGGGTCCTCTACCGACGAGCAGTACTTC | CASSQFGSSTDEQYF